A selection of T cell receptor beta chains follows, all from one sample in a study of cytomegalovirus exposure and HLA in healthy donors. Only in-frame clones appear in the TCRdb table, and some are missing; sequencing was by immunoSEQ multiplex PCR. The sample carries 180,000 or so clones, about 59% recorded once. Sequenced sample: PBMCs. All receptors come from a man aged 40-49 years in good health and CMV-seronegative. Each CDR3 is given with its conserved first and last residue. Fields, in order: V gene, J gene, D gene, clone size, CDR3 DNA, CDR3 protein. A D gene is named only where the DNA matches it firmly. Clone size, where shown, is once, few, many, or a class for clones that have expanded.

V: TRBV5-1
J: TRBJ2-7
D: TRBD2
size: -
DNA: TGCGCCAGCAGCTTGGAGGGTGCGGGGGGTTTCTCCTACGAGCAGTACTTC
CDR3: CASSLEGAGGFSYEQYF

V: TRBV9
J: TRBJ2-7
D: TRBD1
size: -
DNA: TGTGCCAGCAGCGTAGGGGACCCCGGGACAGGGGCCTACGAGCAGTACTTC
CDR3: CASSVGDPGTGAYEQYF

V: TRBV11-3
J: TRBJ2-3
D: TRBD2
size: once
DNA: TGTGCCAGCAGCCCCGGACTAGCCGCAGATACGCAGTATTTT
CDR3: CASSPGLAADTQYF

V: TRBV6-6
J: TRBJ1-1
D: -
size: few
DNA: TGTGCCAGCAGGGCGGGACCGCACACTGAAGCTTTCTTT
CDR3: CASRAGPHTEAFF

V: TRBV19
J: TRBJ2-5
D: TRBD2
size: -
DNA: TGTGCCAGTAGTGGGGGGGGGTACCAAGAGACCCAGTACTTC
CDR3: CASSGGGYQETQYF

V: TRBV6-5
J: TRBJ2-1
D: TRBD2
size: -
DNA: TGTGCCAGCAGTCAAACTAGCGGGAGGGGCAATGAGCAGTTCTTC
CDR3: CASSQTSGRGNEQFF

V: TRBV4-3
J: TRBJ2-3
D: -
size: few
DNA: TGCGCCAGCAGCCAATACAACAGGGGCACAGATACGCAGTATTTT
CDR3: CASSQYNRGTDTQYF

V: TRBV11-2
J: TRBJ2-7
D: -
size: -
DNA: TGTGCCAGCAGCTCATGGGGGGACAGAACCTACGAGCAGTACTTC
CDR3: CASSSWGDRTYEQYF

V: TRBV6-1
J: TRBJ2-1
D: TRBD1
size: -
DNA: TGTGCCACTACGGACAGGGGGTACAATGAGCAGTTCTTC
CDR3: CATTDRGYNEQFF

V: TRBV5-5
J: TRBJ1-2
D: -
size: once
DNA: TGTGCCAGCAGCGTGACAGGAAACTATGGCTACACCTTC
CDR3: CASSVTGNYGYTF

V: TRBV27
J: TRBJ1-1
D: -
size: -
DNA: TGTGCCAGCGTCGGGGGGTCGACTAACACTGAAGCTTTCTTT
CDR3: CASVGGSTNTEAFF

V: TRBV7-2
J: TRBJ2-1
D: -
size: -
DNA: TGTGCCAGCAGCTTATTACCCGGGTACAATGAGCAGTTCTTC
CDR3: CASSLLPGYNEQFF

V: TRBV5-5
J: TRBJ1-5
D: -
size: few
DNA: TGTGCCAGCAGCTTGCGGTCGGGAGGTCAGCCCCAGCATTTT
CDR3: CASSLRSGGQPQHF

V: TRBV10-3
J: TRBJ2-2
D: -
size: few
DNA: TGTGCCATCAGTGAGGGACTGAGCACCGGGGAGCTGTTTTTT
CDR3: CAISEGLSTGELFF

V: TRBV6-7
J: TRBJ2-3
D: TRBD2
size: few
DNA: TGTGCCAGCATCCATCTTGCGGGCCGAGCGGGAGGAAGGACAGATACGCAGTATTTT
CDR3: CASIHLAGRAGGRTDTQYF

V: TRBV29-1
J: TRBJ2-6
D: TRBD1
size: -
DNA: TGCAGCGTTGAAGAAGGACAGGGGGCGATTGGGGCCAACGTCCTGACTTTC
CDR3: CSVEEGQGAIGANVLTF

V: TRBV19
J: TRBJ1-1
D: TRBD1
size: -
DNA: TGTGCCAGTAGTATGGACAGGGGGCCCACTGAAGCTTTCTTT
CDR3: CASSMDRGPTEAFF

V: TRBV5-6
J: TRBJ1-1
D: TRBD1
size: -
DNA: TGTGCCAGCAGTTCGGACAGGGCGAAAGCTTTCTTT
CDR3: CASSSDRAKAFF

V: TRBV28
J: TRBJ2-2
D: -
size: -
DNA: TGTGCCAGCAGTTTAACACGCTGGGAGCTGTTTTTT
CDR3: CASSLTRWELFF

V: TRBV5-1
J: TRBJ2-6
D: TRBD1
size: few
DNA: TGCGCCAGCAGCCTAGGGTGGACAGGGGGTTCTGGGGCCAACGTCCTGACTTTC
CDR3: CASSLGWTGGSGANVLTF

V: TRBV5-1
J: TRBJ1-5
D: -
size: -
DNA: TGCGCCAGCAGCTTGGCCGGTCTATCAGGGATCCGCAATCAGCCCCAGCATTTT
CDR3: CASSLAGLSGIRNQPQHF

V: TRBV5-1
J: TRBJ2-5
D: TRBD2
size: -
DNA: TGCGCCAGCAGCTTGGTCATAGGTAGCGGGGGAGGTGAGACCCAGTACTTC
CDR3: CASSLVIGSGGGETQYF

V: TRBV5-5
J: TRBJ2-7
D: -
size: few
DNA: TGTGCCAGCAGCTTGCGGGAGCGCGAGCAGTACTTC
CDR3: CASSLREREQYF

V: TRBV6-6
J: TRBJ2-7
D: TRBD2
size: -
DNA: TGTGCCAGCAGTTATAGAAGCGGGGGCCTTGCCTACGAGCAGTACTTC
CDR3: CASSYRSGGLAYEQYF

V: TRBV18
J: TRBJ2-1
D: -
size: few
DNA: TGTGCCAGCTCACCGGCGCAGGGTTTCGGTTTAGGGTACAATGAGCAGTTCTTC
CDR3: CASSPAQGFGLGYNEQFF

V: TRBV5-1
J: TRBJ2-5
D: TRBD2
size: -
DNA: TGCGCCAGCAGCGGCGGGACTAGCTCGTGGCAAGAGACCCAGTACTTC
CDR3: CASSGGTSSWQETQYF